This entry describes one T cell receptor (beta chain). The target antigen is unknown. The germline gene is not matched at one end of the junction; a read error may be the cause. The entry originates in a study of neurological immune-mediated disorders. Study results and caveats: One related-CDR3 cluster, which may be a signature, held the repertoires of 18 of 34 multiple sclerosis patients after phylogenetic grouping.

Germline CDR1 SGHTA, CDR2 FQGNSA. This CDR3 region has 15 residues. The method for making cDNA was 5'RACE, and it used 10-nucleotide random UMIs. One entry per CDR3 protein results from TCRdb running MiXCR on the 5' RACE reads. In the table there are 95,000 to 150,000 distinct CDR3 sequences, approximately 3.2% of which are singletons. Sequencing input: PBMCs. The genes are TRBV7-2 and TRBJ1-5; 8 nucleotides line up with TRBD1. This TCR came from a woman in her 30s with multiple sclerosis. CDR3 sequence reads: CASSFMSGGNKTQNF. The CDR3 region has the DNA TGTGCCAGCAGCTTTATGTCAGGGGGCAATAAGACCCAGAATTTT. Full variable domain (missing parts from reference TRBV7-2 and TRBJ1-5): GAGVSQSPSNKVTEKGKDVELRCDPISGHTALYWYRQSLGQGLEFLIYFQGNSAPDKSGLPSDRFSAERTGGSVSTLTIQRTQQEDSAVYLCASSFMSGGNKTQNFGDGTRLSIL.